The present T cell receptor beta chain was sequenced within a study of T cells in localized non-small cell lung cancer. Data came from immunoSEQ multiplex PCR; TCRdb stores just in-frame clones and leaves some out. The sample holds roughly 16,000 clones, around 89% seen once. Study findings and constraints: Adjacent lung held a median roughly 60 of the top 100 tumor clones.

In germline, CDR1 is SGHTA, CDR2 FQGTGA. The length of the CDR3 is 14 residues. The V and J ends lost 2 bases and 3 bases respectively, with 10 bases between them. Comment on this clone: Its antigen is undetermined.

Sequencing used peripheral blood, obtained before any cancer treatment. The V and J genes are TRBV7-3 and TRBJ1-1; no reliable D call. This TCR derives from a male donor at least 60 years old with stage II squamous cell lung carcinoma. The CDR3 reads CASSLRGTDTEAFF. The DNA of the CDR3 is TGTGCCAGCAGCTTACGGGGAACTGACACTGAAGCTTTCTTT.